This T cell receptor (beta chain) was identified in a study of beta chain features in type 1 diabetes. The CDR3 is 15 amino acids. The germline CDR1 and CDR2 sequences are LNHNV and YYDKDF (reference sequence). Trimming stripped 1 base from V and 0 bases from J, with 10 bases between. Expressed TCRB transcripts were sequenced because the entire RNA isolate underwent reverse transcription. This table comes from immunoSEQ multiplex PCR, and its TCRdb copy is limited to in-frame clones, with some not included. This sample carries 300,000 to 350,000 clones, about 18% of them seen once, and the ten largest clones take approximately 0.046%.

The gene calls are TRBV15 and TRBJ2-7, with a weak D call TRBD1 (5 bases). Sequencing was done on a sample of naive CD4+ T cells from blood. The receptor comes from a woman younger than 35 in good health. CDR3 sequence (DNA): TGTGCCACCAGCAGAGCCGGACAAAGCTCCTACGAGCAGTACTTC. As protein: CATSRAGQSSYEQYF. Filled out from reference TRBV15 and TRBJ2-7, the complete variable domain reads DAMVIQNPRYQVTQFGKPVTLSCSQTLNHNVMYWYQQKSSQAPKLLFHYYDKDFNNEADTPDNFQSRRPNTSFCFLDIRSPGLGDTAMYLCATSRAGQSSYEQYFGPGTRLTVT.